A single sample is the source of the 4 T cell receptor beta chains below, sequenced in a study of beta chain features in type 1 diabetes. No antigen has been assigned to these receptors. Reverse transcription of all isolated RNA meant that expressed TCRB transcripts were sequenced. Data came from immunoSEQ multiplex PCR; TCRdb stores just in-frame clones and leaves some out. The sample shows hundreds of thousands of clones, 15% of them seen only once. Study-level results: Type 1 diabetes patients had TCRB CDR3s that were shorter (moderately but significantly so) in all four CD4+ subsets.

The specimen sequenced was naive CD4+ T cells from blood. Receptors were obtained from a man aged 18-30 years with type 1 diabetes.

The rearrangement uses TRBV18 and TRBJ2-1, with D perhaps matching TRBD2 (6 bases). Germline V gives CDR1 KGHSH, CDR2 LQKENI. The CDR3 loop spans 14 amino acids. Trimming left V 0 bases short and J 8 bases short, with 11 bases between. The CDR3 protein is CASSPPSPGDEQFF. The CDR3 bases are TGTGCCAGCTCACCACCGTCACCGGGGGATGAGCAGTTCTTC.

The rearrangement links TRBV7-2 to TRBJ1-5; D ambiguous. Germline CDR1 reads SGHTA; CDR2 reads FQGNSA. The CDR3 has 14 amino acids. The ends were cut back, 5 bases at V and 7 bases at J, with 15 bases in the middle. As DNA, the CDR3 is TGTGCCAGCAGCCTATACCGGGAGGAACAGCCCCAGCATTTT. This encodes CASSLYREEQPQHF.

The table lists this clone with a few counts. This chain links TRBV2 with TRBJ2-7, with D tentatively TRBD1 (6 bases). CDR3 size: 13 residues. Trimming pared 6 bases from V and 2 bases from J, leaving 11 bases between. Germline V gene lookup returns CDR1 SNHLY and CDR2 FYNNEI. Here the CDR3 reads CASSRDITYEQYF. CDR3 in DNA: TGTGCCAGCAGCCGGGACATTACCTACGAGCAGTACTTC.

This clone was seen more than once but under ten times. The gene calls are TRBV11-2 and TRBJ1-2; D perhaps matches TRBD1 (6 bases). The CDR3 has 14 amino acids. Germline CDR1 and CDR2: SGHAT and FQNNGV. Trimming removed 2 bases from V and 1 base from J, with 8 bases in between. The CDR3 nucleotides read TGTGCCAGCAGCTTAATCAGGGGTAACTATGGCTACACCTTC. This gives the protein CASSLIRGNYGYTF.